The 2 T cell receptor beta chains below were found in one sample sequenced in a study of beta chain features in type 1 diabetes. Study-wide results and limits: Shorter TCRB CDR3s, moderately but significantly so, were found in Type 1 diabetes patients in all four CD4+ subsets.

Their specific antigens are unknown. All of the isolated RNA was reverse transcribed, so expressed TCRB transcripts were sequenced. Produced via immunoSEQ multiplex PCR; TCRdb's table is partial and in-frame only. The sample shows some 190,000 clones, approximately 7.8% of them seen only once. The sample was central memory CD4+ T cells from blood. These receptors came from a woman aged 40 to 49 with type 1 diabetes.

The gene calls are TRBV6-5 and TRBJ2-7, with a weak D call TRBD1 (6 bases). V dropped 2 bases and J dropped 2 bases, with 10 bases sitting between them. CDR3 length equals 14 residues. Per the germline V gene, CDR1 is MNHEY and CDR2 is SVGAGI. The CDR3 here is CASSYGRGAYEQYF. The DNA of the CDR3 is TGTGCCAGCAGTTACGGCAGGGGTGCCTACGAGCAGTACTTC.

V is TRBV19 and J is TRBJ1-2; a weak D match, TRBD1 (6 bases). Trimming took off 9 bases at V and 6 bases at J, with 14 bases between the two ends. CDR1 LNHDA and CDR2 SQIVND come from the germline V gene (reference sequence). The CDR3 loop spans 12 amino acids. CDR3 loop: CASMSQGHGYTF. CDR3 coding DNA: TGTGCCAGCATGTCACAGGGACATGGCTACACCTTC.